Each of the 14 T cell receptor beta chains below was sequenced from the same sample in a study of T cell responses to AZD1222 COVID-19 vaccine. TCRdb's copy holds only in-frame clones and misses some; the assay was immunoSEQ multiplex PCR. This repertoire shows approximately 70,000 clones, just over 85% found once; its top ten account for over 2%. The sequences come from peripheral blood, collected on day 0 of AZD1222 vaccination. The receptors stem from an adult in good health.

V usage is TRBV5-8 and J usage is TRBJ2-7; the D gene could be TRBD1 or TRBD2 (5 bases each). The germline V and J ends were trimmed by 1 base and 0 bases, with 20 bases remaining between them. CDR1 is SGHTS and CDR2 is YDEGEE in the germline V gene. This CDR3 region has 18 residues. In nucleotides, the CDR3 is TGTGCCAGCAGCTTGCTTTCGTCGGGGCACACGAGCTCCTACGAGCAGTACTTC. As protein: CASSLLSSGHTSSYEQYF.

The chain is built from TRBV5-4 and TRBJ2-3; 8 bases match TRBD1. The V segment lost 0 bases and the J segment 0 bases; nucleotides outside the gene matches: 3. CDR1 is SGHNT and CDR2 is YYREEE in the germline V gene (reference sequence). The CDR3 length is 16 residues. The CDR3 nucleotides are TGTGCCAGCAGCTTGGGCGGACAGGGAAGCACAGATACGCAGTATTTT. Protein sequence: CASSLGGQGSTDTQYF.

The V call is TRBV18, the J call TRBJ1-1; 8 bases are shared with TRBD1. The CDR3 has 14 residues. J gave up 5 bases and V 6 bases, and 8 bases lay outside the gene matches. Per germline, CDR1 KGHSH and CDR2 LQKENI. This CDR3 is CASSSQGGETEAFF. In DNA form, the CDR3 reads TGTGCCAGCTCGTCACAGGGGGGTGAAACTGAAGCTTTCTTT. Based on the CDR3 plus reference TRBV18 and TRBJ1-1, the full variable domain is NAGVMQNPRHLVRRRGQEARLRCSPMKGHSHVYWYRQLPEEGLKFMVYLQKENIIDESGMPKERFSAEFPKEGPSILRIQQVVRGDSAAYFCASSSQGGETEAFFGQGTRLTVV.

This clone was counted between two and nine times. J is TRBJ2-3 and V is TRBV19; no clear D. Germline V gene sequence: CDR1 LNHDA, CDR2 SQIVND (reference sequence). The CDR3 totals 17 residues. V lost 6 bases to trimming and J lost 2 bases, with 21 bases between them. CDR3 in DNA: TGTGCCAGTAGCATCCCACCGGCGTCAACACACACAGATACGCAGTATTTT. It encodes CASSIPPASTHTDTQYF. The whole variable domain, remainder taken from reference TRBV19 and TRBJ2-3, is DGGITQSPKYLFRKEGQNVTLSCEQNLNHDAMYWYRQDPGQGLRLIYYSQIVNDFQKGDIAEGYSVSREKKESFPLTVTSAQKNPTAFYLCASSIPPASTHTDTQYFGPGTRLTVL.

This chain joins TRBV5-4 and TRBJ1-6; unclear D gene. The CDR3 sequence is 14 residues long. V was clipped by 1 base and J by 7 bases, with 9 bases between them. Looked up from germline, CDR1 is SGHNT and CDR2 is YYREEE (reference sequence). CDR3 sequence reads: CASSLRVTNSPLHF. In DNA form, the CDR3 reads TGTGCCAGCAGCTTGAGGGTTACGAATTCACCCCTCCACTTT.

The CDR3 here is CASSVGPGTGNSPLHF. In DNA form, the CDR3 reads TGTGCCAGCAGCGTCGGCCCCGGGACAGGGAATTCACCCCTCCACTTT. The chain recombines TRBV9 with TRBJ1-6, with TRBD1 matching over 9 bases. Germline values: CDR1 SGDLS, CDR2 YYNGEE. J was trimmed by 7 bases and V by 2 bases; bases with no gene match: 7. The CDR3 extends over 16 amino acids. The variable domain in full, with the rest retrieved from reference TRBV9 and TRBJ1-6, is DSGVTQTPKHLITATGQRVTLRCSPRSGDLSVYWYQQSLDQGLQFLIQYYNGEERAKGNILERFSAQQFPDLHSELNLSSLELGDSALYFCASSVGPGTGNSPLHFGNGTRLTVT.

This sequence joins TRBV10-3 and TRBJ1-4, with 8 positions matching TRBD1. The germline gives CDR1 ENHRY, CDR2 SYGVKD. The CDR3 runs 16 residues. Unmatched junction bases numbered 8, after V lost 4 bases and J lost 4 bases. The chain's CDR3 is CAISARGGQDNEKLFF. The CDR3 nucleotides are TGTGCCATCAGTGCTCGGGGGGGACAGGATAATGAAAAACTGTTTTTT.

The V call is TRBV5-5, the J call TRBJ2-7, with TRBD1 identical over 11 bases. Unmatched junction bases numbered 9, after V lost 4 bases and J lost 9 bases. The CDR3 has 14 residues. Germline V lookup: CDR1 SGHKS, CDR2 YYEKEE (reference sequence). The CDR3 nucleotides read TGTGCCAGCAGCCACCGGGACAGGGGGATAAGGCAGTACTTC. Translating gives CASSHRDRGIRQYF.

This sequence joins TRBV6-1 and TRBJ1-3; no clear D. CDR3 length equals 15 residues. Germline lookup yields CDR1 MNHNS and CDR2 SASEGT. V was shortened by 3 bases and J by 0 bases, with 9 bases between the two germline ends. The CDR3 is CASSDHPRSGNTIYF. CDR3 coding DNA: TGTGCCAGCAGTGACCATCCCCGCTCTGGAAACACCATATATTTT.

The CDR3 protein is CASSGGRTGGSYGYTF. Written as DNA, the CDR3 is TGTGCCAGCAGTGGAGGAAGGACAGGGGGCAGCTATGGCTACACCTTC. The chain links TRBV27 to TRBJ1-2, with 11 positions matching TRBD1. The V gene's germline CDR1 is MNHEY and CDR2 SMNVEV (reference sequence). This CDR3 spans 16 amino acids. With V trimmed by 5 bases and J by 4 bases, 9 bases remained unmatched.

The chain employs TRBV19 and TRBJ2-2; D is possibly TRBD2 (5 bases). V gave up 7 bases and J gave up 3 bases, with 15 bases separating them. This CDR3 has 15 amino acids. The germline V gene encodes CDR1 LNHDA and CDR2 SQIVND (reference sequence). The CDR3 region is CASTLGWGDTGELFF. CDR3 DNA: TGTGCCAGTACCCTGGGCTGGGGAGACACCGGGGAGCTGTTTTTT.

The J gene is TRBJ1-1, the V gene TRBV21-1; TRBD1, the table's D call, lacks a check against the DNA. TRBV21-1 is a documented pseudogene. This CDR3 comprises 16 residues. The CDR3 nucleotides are TGTGCCAGCAGCAAAGCTCCGACAGCCCAGGTCCCTGAAGCTTTCTTT. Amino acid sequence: CASSKAPTAQVPEAFF.

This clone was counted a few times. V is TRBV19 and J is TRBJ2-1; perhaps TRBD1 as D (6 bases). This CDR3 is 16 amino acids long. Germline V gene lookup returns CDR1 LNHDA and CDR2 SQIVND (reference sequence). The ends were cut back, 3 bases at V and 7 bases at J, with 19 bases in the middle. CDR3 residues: CASSIAGTHSDNEQFF. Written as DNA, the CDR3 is TGTGCCAGTAGTATCGCCGGGACACATTCGGATAATGAGCAGTTCTTC.

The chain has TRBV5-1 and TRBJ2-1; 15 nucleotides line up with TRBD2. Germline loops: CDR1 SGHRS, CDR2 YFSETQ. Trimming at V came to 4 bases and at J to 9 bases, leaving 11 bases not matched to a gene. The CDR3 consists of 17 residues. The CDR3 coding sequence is TGCGCCAGCAGCCAAGGACTAGCGGGAGGGCCGTCGAGTGAGCAGTTCTTC. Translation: CASSQGLAGGPSSEQFF.